This T cell receptor beta chain originates from a study of CD8+ T cells in alopecia areata. Overall study results and limits: TCR sharing across patients was less clear than in mice, possibly HLA-related. Tofacitinib yielded significantly lower scalp clonality and fewer expanded CD8+ clones among the top 100.

Extraction of RNA preceded its reverse transcription into cDNA, which served as the sequencing template. Clones were sequenced by immunoSEQ multiplex PCR, and TCRdb holds only the in-frame ones, with some missing. The sample consists of 150,000 to 250,000 clones, 58% of them appearing once. In its sample, this clone was seen a few times. No antigen is known for it. This sample's treatment: oral pan-JAK inhibitor, 5-10 mg twice daily. The CDR3 has 15 amino acids. Germline loops: CDR1 SGHRS, CDR2 YFSETQ. With V trimmed by 0 bases and J by 8 bases, 7 bases remained unmatched. The chain uses TRBV5-1 and TRBJ2-1; 8 nucleotides align to TRBD2. The TCR originated in a human donor with alopecia areata. The material was CD4+ T cells sorted from blood, obtained at week 24, from a patient treated with tofacitinib. The CDR3 loop is CASSLGSGIGDEQFF. Written as DNA, the CDR3 is TGCGCCAGCAGCTTGGGTAGCGGGATAGGGGATGAGCAGTTCTTC.